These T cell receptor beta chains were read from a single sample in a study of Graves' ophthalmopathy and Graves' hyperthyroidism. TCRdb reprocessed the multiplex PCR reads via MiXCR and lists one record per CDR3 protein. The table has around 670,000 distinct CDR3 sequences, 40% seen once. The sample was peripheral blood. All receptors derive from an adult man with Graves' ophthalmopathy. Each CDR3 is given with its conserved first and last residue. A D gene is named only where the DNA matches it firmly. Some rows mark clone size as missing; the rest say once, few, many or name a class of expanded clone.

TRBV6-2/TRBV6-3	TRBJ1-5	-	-	TGTGCCAGCAGTTACTCGAGCGCCACGAATCAGCCCCAGCATTTT	CASSYSSATNQPQHF
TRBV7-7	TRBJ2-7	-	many	TGTGCCAGCAGCTTACGCCGCGGGGTAGCCTACGAGCAGTACTTC	CASSLRRGVAYEQYF
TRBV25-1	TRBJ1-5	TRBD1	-	TGTGCCAGCCCTAAGAGCCGGATTGACAGGGAGAGCAATCAGCCCCAGCATTTT	CASPKSRIDRESNQPQHF
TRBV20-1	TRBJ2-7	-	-	TGCAGTGCTAGATCCCCAGGTCGCCCTCGGATGGCGTACTTC	CSARSPGRPRMAYF
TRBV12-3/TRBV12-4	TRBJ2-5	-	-	TGTGCCAGCAGAGGGATCGGGGAGACCCAGTACTTC	CASRGIGETQYF
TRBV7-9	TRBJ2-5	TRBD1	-	TGTGCCAGCAGCTCGATGACAGGGGGGGAGACCCAGTACTTC	CASSSMTGGETQYF
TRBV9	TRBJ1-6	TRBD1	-	TGTGCCAGCAGCGATCGAGACAGGGGCTATAATTCACCCCTCCACTTT	CASSDRDRGYNSPLHF
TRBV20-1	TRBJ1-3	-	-	TGCAGTGCTAGAAAAGGGGGAGGTGGAAACACCATATATTTT	CSARKGGGGNTIYF
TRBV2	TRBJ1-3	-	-	TGTGCCAGCAGTTTAGCGCAGGGGCGAAACACCATATATTTT	CASSLAQGRNTIYF
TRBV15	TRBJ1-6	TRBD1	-	TGTGCCACCAGCATATACAGGGGGTCACCCCTCCACTTT	CATSIYRGSPLHF
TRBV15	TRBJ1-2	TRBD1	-	TGTGCCACCAGCTTAGCGGGGACAGGGGTATATGGCTACACCTTC	CATSLAGTGVYGYTF
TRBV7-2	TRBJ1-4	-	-	TGTGCCAGCAGCTTCGTCAGAGCAAAACTGTTTTTT	CASSFVRAKLFF
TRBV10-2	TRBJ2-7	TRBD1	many	TGCGCCAGCAGGAGGACAGGGACGTACGAGCAGTACTTC	CASRRTGTYEQYF
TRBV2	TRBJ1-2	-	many	TGTGCCAGCAGTGAAGTACGCCACTATGGCTACACCTTC	CASSEVRHYGYTF
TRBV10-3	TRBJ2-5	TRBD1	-	TGTGCCATCAGCAAGGCTGGGACAGGGCAAGAGACCCAGTACTTC	CAISKAGTGQETQYF
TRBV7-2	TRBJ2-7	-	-	TGTGCCAGCAGCACATACGAGCCGTACTTC	CASSTYEPYF
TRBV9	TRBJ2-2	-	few	TGTGCCAGCAGCGTAGATGTTCGGGGGGAGCTGTTTTTT	CASSVDVRGELFF
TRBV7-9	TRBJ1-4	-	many	TGTGCCAGCAGCTTGAGGGGAGGGGATGAAAAACTGTTTTTT	CASSLRGGDEKLFF
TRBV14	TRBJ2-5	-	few	TGTGCCAGCAGCCAAGGAAGGTTGGGCCTCACTAGCCAAGAGACCCAGTACTTC	CASSQGRLGLTSQETQYF
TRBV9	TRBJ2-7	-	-	TGTGCCAGCAGCCAGACCGCCGGCGAGCAGTACTTC	CASSQTAGEQYF
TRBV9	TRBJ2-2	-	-	TGTGCCAGCAGCCAGGGGGGGGTGATGTCCGGGGAGCTGTTTTTT	CASSQGGVMSGELFF
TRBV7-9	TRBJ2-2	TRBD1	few	TGTGCCAGCAGGGGACAGGGTTTAACCGGGGAGCTGTTTTTT	CASRGQGLTGELFF
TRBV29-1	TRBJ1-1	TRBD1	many	TGCAGCGTAGACGGACAGGGCAACACTGAAGCTTTCTTT	CSVDGQGNTEAFF
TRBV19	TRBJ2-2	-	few	TGTGCCAGTAGTATATTTCAGGGCGACGGGGAGCTGTTTTTT	CASSIFQGDGELFF
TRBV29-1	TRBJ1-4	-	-	TGCAGCGGGGGGGGGGCAACTAATGAAAAACTGTTTTTT	CSGGGATNEKLFF
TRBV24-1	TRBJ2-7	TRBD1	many	TGTGCCACCAGTCCGACAGGGACCCGTTCCTACGAGCAGTACTTC	CATSPTGTRSYEQYF
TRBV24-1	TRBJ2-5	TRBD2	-	TGTGCCACCAGTGATGGTTTAGCGGGGGCACAAGAGACCCAGTACTTC	CATSDGLAGAQETQYF
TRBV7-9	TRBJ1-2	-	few	TGTGCCAGCAGTTCAGGGGAGCCGGGCTACACCTTC	CASSSGEPGYTF
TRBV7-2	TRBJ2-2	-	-	TGTGCCAGCAGCCGTGGGACTTCTACCACCGGGGAGCTGTTTTTT	CASSRGTSTTGELFF
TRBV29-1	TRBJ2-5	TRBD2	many	TGCAGCGTGCAAGCCGGGACTAGCGGGTCGGAGACCCAGTACTTC	CSVQAGTSGSETQYF
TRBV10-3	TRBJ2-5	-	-	TGTGCCATCACTTCACAGGGTTCACGGGAGACCCAGTACTTC	CAITSQGSRETQYF
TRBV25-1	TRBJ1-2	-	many	TGTGCCAGCACCCAGACCGGGCGTTGGGATGGCTACACCTTC	CASTQTGRWDGYTF
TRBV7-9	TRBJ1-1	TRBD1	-	TGTGCCAGCTCACCAGGGGGTCTCGGAGCTTTCTTT	CASSPGGLGAFF
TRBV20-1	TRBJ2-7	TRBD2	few	TGCAGTGCTAGAGGGGAGAGGTTAGCGGGAGGGTACGAGCAGTACTTC	CSARGERLAGGYEQYF
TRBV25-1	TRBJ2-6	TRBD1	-	TGTGCCAGCAGCCTCGGACAGGGAGTCACCGGGGCCAACGTCCTGACTTTC	CASSLGQGVTGANVLTF
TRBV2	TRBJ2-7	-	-	TGTGCCAGCAGTCCCATAGCGGAGAGCTCCTACGAGCAGTACTTC	CASSPIAESSYEQYF
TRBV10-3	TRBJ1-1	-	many	TGTGCCATCAGTGAGGAGGCGTACATGAACACTGAAGCTTTCTTT	CAISEEAYMNTEAFF
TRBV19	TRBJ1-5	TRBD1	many	TGTGCCAGTAGGACAGGGGGCTTCGGCAATCAGCCCCAGCATTTT	CASRTGGFGNQPQHF
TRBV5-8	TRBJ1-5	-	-	TGTGCCAGCAGCTTGTTTCGGGGATATGGTCAGCCCCAGCATTTT	CASSLFRGYGQPQHF
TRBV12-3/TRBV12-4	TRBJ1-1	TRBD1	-	TGTGCCAGCAGTAAAGGGACAGGGGGCTTGGGTACTGAAGCTTTCTTT	CASSKGTGGLGTEAFF
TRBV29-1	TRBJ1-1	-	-	TGCAGCGTTGCCGGGGTTGGCACTGAAGCTTTCTTT	CSVAGVGTEAFF
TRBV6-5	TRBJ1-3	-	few	TGTGCCAGCAGTCACAAATGGATCTTAGGAAACACCATATATTTT	CASSHKWILGNTIYF
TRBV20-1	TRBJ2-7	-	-	TGCAGTGCTAGAGATTCTAGCCGAACCTACGAGCAGTACTTC	CSARDSSRTYEQYF
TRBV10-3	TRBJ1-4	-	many	TGTGCCATCAGTGAGACCCGACAGGCAACTAATGAAAAACTGTTTTTT	CAISETRQATNEKLFF
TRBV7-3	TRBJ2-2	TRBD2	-	TGTGCCAGCAGCGCGGCCTTGGCCGGGACTAGCGGCGGGGAGCTGTTTTTT	CASSAALAGTSGGELFF